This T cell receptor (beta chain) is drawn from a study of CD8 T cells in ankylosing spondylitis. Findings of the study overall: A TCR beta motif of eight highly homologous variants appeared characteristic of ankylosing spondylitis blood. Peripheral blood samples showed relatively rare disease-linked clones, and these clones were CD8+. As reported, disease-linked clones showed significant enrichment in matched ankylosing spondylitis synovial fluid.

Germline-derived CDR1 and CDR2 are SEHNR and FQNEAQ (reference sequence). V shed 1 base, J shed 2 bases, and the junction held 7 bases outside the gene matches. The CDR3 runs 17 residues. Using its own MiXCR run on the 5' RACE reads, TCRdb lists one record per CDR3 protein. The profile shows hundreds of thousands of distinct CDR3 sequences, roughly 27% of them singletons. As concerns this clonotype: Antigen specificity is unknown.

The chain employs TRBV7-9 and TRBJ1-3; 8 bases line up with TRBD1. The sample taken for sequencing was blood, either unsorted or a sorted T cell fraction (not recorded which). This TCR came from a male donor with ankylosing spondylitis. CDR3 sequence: CASSLVSGRGPGNTIYF. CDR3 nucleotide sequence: TGTGCCAGCAGCTTAGTATCCGGCAGGGGGCCTGGAAACACCATATATTTT.